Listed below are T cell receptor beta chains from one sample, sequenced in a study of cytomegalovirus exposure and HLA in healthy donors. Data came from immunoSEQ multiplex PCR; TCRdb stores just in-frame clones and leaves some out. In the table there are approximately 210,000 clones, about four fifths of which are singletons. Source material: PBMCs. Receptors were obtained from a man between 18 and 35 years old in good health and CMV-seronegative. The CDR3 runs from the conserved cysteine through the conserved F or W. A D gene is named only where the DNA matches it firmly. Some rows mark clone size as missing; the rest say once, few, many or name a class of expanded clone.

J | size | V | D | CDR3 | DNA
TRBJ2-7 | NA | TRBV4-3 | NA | CASSYGWAESYEQYF | TGCGCCAGCAGCTATGGGTGGGCAGAATCCTACGAGCAGTACTTC
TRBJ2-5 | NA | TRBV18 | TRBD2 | CASSRTSGRQETQYF | TGTGCCAGCTCGCGGACTAGCGGGAGACAAGAGACCCAGTACTTC
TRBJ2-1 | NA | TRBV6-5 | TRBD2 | CASRLAGLYNEQFF | TGTGCCAGCCGACTAGCGGGGCTGTACAATGAGCAGTTCTTC
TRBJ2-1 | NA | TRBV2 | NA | CASLEDNEQFF | TGTGCCAGCTTAGAGGACAATGAGCAGTTCTTC
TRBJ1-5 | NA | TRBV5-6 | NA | CASSLAGEGYQPQHF | TGTGCCAGCAGCTTGGCAGGGGAAGGCTATCAGCCCCAGCATTTT
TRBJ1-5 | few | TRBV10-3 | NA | CAISESGPQHF | TGTGCCATCAGTGAATCAGGGCCCCAGCATTTT
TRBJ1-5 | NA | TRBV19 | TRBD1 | CASMDRVRNQPQHF | TGTGCCAGTATGGACAGGGTTCGCAATCAGCCCCAGCATTTT
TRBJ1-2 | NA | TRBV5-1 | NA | CASSFGTTSNYGYTF | TGCGCCAGCAGCTTTGGGACAACCTCTAACTATGGCTACACCTTC
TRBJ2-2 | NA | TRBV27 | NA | CASGATGELFF | TGTGCCAGCGGGGCGACCGGGGAGCTGTTTTTT
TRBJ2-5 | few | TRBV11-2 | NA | CASSWAPSAKETQYF | TGTGCCAGCAGCTGGGCCCCTAGCGCCAAAGAGACCCAGTACTTC
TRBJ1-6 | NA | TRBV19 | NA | CASSSRELGVSPLHF | TGTGCCAGTAGTTCCAGGGAACTGGGTGTTTCACCCCTCCACTTT
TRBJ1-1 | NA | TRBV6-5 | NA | CASETGTGLGTEAFF | TGTGCCAGCGAAACTGGCACAGGATTGGGGACTGAAGCTTTCTTT
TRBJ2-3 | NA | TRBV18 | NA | CASSPGQFDTQYF | TGTGCCAGCTCACCCGGACAGTTTGATACGCAGTATTTT
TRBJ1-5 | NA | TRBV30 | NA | CAWSLPGQPQHF | TGTGCCTGGAGTTTACCAGGACAGCCCCAGCATTTT